What follows are 2 T cell receptor beta chains derived from one specimen sequenced in a study of cytomegalovirus exposure and HLA in healthy donors. Primers: 60 Vbeta forward and 13 Jbeta reverse. Data came from immunoSEQ multiplex PCR; TCRdb stores just in-frame clones and leaves some out. The table includes over 100,000 clones, approximately 80% detected once. Sequencing was carried out using PBMCs. The receptor set was obtained from a woman aged 18 to 35 in good health and CMV-seropositive.

This clone was observed once. The rearrangement joins TRBV7-3 to TRBJ2-5, with 10 bases identical to TRBD2. The CDR3 has 16 amino acids. V dropped 0 bases and J dropped 4; count of bases not matched to a gene: 5. CDR1 is SGHTA and CDR2 is FQGTGA in the germline V gene. CDR3 bases: TGTGCCAGCAGCTTAACTGTGCCTAGCGGGGGAGAGACCCAGTACTTC. This translates into CASSLTVPSGGETQYF.

Notes on this clone: At one boundary the junction diverges from the germline segment, which might be a read error. The chain combines TRBV7-7 with TRBJ2-5; 8 nucleotides line up with TRBD1. CDR1 is SSHAT, CDR2 FNYEAQ, per germline (reference sequence). The CDR3 runs to 14 residues. The CDR3 sequence is CASSSQQGVKTQYF. In DNA form, the CDR3 reads TGTGCTAGCAGCTCCCAACAGGGGGTGAAGACCCAGTACTTC.